This T cell receptor beta chain was obtained from a study of T cell changes during pregnancy in multiple sclerosis. With 4 bases clipped from V and 3 bases from J, the junction kept 4 bases outside the gene matches. This CDR3 region has 13 residues. The germline V gene has CDR1 SGHRS and CDR2 YFSETQ. The data were produced by immunoSEQ multiplex PCR, yet TCRdb's version contains in-frame clones alone and is incomplete. In the table there are 98,000 or so clones, around 93% of which are singletons. The chain couples TRBV5-1 to TRBJ2-7, with 7 bases aligning to TRBD2. The sample was peripheral blood, taken after pregnancy. The TCR sequence derives from a female donor with multiple sclerosis, enrolled in a pregnancy study. The CDR3 loop reads CASSIERDYEQYF. CDR3 coding DNA: TGCGCCAGCAGCATAGAGCGGGACTACGAGCAGTACTTC.